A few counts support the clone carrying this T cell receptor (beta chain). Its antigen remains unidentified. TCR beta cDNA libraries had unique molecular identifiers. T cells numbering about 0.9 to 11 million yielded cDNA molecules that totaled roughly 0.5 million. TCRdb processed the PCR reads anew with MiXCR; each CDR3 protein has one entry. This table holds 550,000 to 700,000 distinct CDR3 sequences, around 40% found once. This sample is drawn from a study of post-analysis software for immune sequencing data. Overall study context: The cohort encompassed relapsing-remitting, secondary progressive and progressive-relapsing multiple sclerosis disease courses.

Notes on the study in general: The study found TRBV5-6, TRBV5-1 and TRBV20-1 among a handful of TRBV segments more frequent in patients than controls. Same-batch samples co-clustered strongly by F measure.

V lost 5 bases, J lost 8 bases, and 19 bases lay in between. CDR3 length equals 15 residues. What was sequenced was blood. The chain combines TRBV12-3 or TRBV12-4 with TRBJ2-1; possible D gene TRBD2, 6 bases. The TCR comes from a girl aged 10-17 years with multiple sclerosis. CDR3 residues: CASSRGLPGMDEQFF. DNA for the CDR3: TGTGCCAGCAGTCGGGGACTCCCCGGGATGGATGAGCAGTTCTTC.